These 27 T cell receptor beta chains share one sample of origin, sequenced in a study of blood T cell repertoires in COVID-19. Libraries were prepared by immunoSEQ multiplex PCR; TCRdb keeps only in-frame clonotypes and omits some of them. The sample comprises some 100,000 clones, 92% of which are singletons, and roughly 5.6% rests with the top ten. The sequenced material came from peripheral blood. The receptors were sampled from a man aged 50 or older with active COVID-19.

This chain uses TRBV7-9 with TRBJ1-1; D perhaps matches TRBD1 (6 bases). Germline assignment: CDR1 SEHNR and CDR2 FQNEAQ (reference sequence). Trimming stripped 5 bases from V and 10 bases from J, with 20 bases between. The CDR3 is 14 residues long. The DNA for the CDR3 is TGTGCCAGCAGCCCAACAGGGCAGGGTCGGGGAGCTTTCTTT. As protein: CASSPTGQGRGAFF. Complete variable domain (other parts from reference TRBV7-9 and TRBJ1-1): DTGVSQNPRHKITKRGQNVTFRCDPISEHNRLYWYRQTLGQGPEFLTYFQNEAQLEKSRLLSDRFSAERPKGSFSTLEIQRTEQGDSAMYLCASSPTGQGRGAFFGQGTRLTVV.

CDR3 DNA: TGTGCCAGTAGCTTTAGCGGGAGTTCCTACAATGAGCAGTTCTTC. It translates to CASSFSGSSYNEQFF. The chain carries TRBV19 and TRBJ2-1; 9 bases agree with TRBD2. From germline, CDR1 is LNHDA and CDR2 SQIVND (reference sequence). The CDR3 is 15 amino acids. J lost 1 base, V lost 6 bases, and 4 bases had no gene match.

This sequence joins TRBV10-2 and TRBJ1-3; D may be TRBD1 (6 bases). Trimming removed 2 bases from V and 3 bases from J, with 11 bases in between. The CDR3 contains 15 residues. Germline V gene data show CDR1 as WSHSY and CDR2 as SAAADI. The CDR3 here is CASSEAGAVGNTIYF. As DNA, the CDR3 is TGCGCCAGCAGTGAGGCGGGGGCGGTTGGAAACACCATATATTTT.

The chain employs TRBV27 and TRBJ2-2; D may be TRBD2 (5 bases). CDR3 length: 16 residues. In germline, CDR1 is MNHEY, CDR2 SMNVEV (reference sequence). Trimming removed 1 base from V and 2 bases from J, with 11 bases in between. In nucleotides, the CDR3 is TGTGCCAGCAGTTTATATTCGCGGGTTAACACCGGGGAGCTGTTTTTT. It encodes CASSLYSRVNTGELFF.

V gene TRBV27 combines with J gene TRBJ1-4; TRBD1 matches 7 bases. In germline, CDR1 is MNHEY, CDR2 SMNVEV (reference sequence). This CDR3 contains 16 residues. With V trimmed by 6 bases and J by 3 bases, 10 bases remained unmatched. CDR3 nucleotides: TGTGCCAGCAGAGCTGTGTATGACAGGGCTAATGAAAAACTGTTTTTT. Translated: CASRAVYDRANEKLFF.

In this sample, this clone turned up a few times. The gene calls are TRBV9 and TRBJ1-5, with 7 bases identical to TRBD1. This CDR3 is built from 15 residues. V lost 4 bases and J lost 7; bases outside the gene matches: 11. Germline CDR1 is SGDLS and CDR2 is YYNGEE. DNA for the CDR3: TGTGCCAGCAGCTATACAGGGGCGGGAGGGCAGCCCCAGCATTTT. Its translation is CASSYTGAGGQPQHF.

CDR3 sequence reads: CASNRAGGPYNEQFF. CDR3 in DNA: TGTGCCAGCAATCGAGCGGGAGGGCCCTACAATGAGCAGTTCTTC. V gene TRBV2 combines with J gene TRBJ2-1, with 10 positions matching TRBD2. V gave up 7 bases and J gave up 2 bases; unmatched junction bases: 5. Germline assignment: CDR1 SNHLY and CDR2 FYNNEI. The CDR3 has 15 amino acids. Supplemented by reference TRBV2 and TRBJ2-1, the full variable domain reads EPEVTQTPSHQVTQMGQEVILRCVPISNHLYFYWYRQILGQKVEFLVSFYNNEISEKSEIFDDQFSVERPDGSNFTLKIRSTKLEDSAMYFCASNRAGGPYNEQFFGPGTRLTVL.

This chain joins TRBV5-5 and TRBJ1-1; possible D gene TRBD1, 5 bases. Germline V gene lookup returns CDR1 SGHKS and CDR2 YYEKEE (reference sequence). V gave up 3 bases and J gave up 5 bases, with 14 bases separating them. CDR3 length: 14 residues. The CDR3 protein is CASSYVAGQTEAFF. The CDR3 DNA reads TGTGCCAGCAGCTACGTGGCAGGGCAAACTGAAGCTTTCTTT.

The gene calls are TRBV11-3 and TRBJ2-1; D gene uncertain. The CDR3 has 13 residues. V dropped 2 bases and J dropped 5 bases, with 7 bases sitting between them. Germline V gene lookup returns CDR1 SGHNT and CDR2 YENEEA. CDR3 amino acids: CASSLTNDNEQFF. CDR3 in DNA: TGTGCCAGCAGCTTAACTAATGACAATGAGCAGTTCTTC.

The CDR3 region is CASSDLGGLAGGGGTDTQYF. DNA of the CDR3: TGCGCCAGCAGTGACCTGGGTGGATTGGCGGGAGGAGGAGGGACAGATACGCAGTATTTT. This chain connects TRBV10-1 to TRBJ2-3, with 8 bases lining up with TRBD2. The CDR3 extends over 20 amino acids. Germline CDR1 reads WNHNN; CDR2 reads SYGVQD (reference sequence). With V trimmed by 3 bases and J by 3 bases, 20 bases remained unmatched.

The CDR3 loop is CSVDSGRGGNEQFF. In DNA form, the CDR3 reads TGCAGCGTTGACAGCGGGAGGGGGGGGAATGAGCAGTTCTTC. V and J are TRBV29-1 and TRBJ2-1, with TRBD2 identical over 10 bases. Germline trimming cut 3 bases from V and 7 bases from J; bases unmatched to any gene: 6. This CDR3 region has 14 residues. CDR1 is SQVTM, CDR2 ANQGSEA, per germline.

The chain links TRBV7-8 to TRBJ1-4; D unresolved. The V end was cut by 3 bases, the J end by 0 bases, with 5 bases between. The CDR3 consists of 14 residues. CDR1 is SGHVS and CDR2 is FQNEAQ in the germline V gene. Here the CDR3 reads CASSFGATNEKLFF. The CDR3 DNA is TGTGCCAGCAGCTTTGGAGCAACTAATGAAAAACTGTTTTTT.

The rearrangement joins TRBV13 to TRBJ1-1, with 8 bases matching TRBD1. This CDR3 has 14 residues. In germline, CDR1 is PRHDT, CDR2 FYEKMQ (reference sequence). With V trimmed by 3 bases and J by 3 bases, 3 bases remained unmatched. The CDR3 spells CASSFKQGDTEAFF. CDR3 bases: TGTGCCAGCAGCTTTAAACAGGGGGACACTGAAGCTTTCTTT.

A single count supports this clone. The rearrangement uses TRBV19 and TRBJ1-3; D is ambiguous. The CDR3 totals 16 residues. Trimming removed 3 bases at V and 3 bases at J, with 15 bases between. Germline lookup yields CDR1 LNHDA and CDR2 SQIVND (reference sequence). The DNA for the CDR3 is TGTGCCAGTAGTATTCAGACACTCTTCTATGGAAACACCATATATTTT. This gives the protein CASSIQTLFYGNTIYF.

This sequence joins TRBV5-6 and TRBJ2-7; no firm D call. Germline V CDR1 and CDR2: SGHDT, YYEEEE. Trimming left V 3 bases short and J 2 bases short, with 12 bases between. The CDR3 is 14 amino acids. CDR3 sequence (DNA): TGTGCCAGCAGCTCGGTACAGCTTCCCTACGAGCAGTACTTC. As protein: CASSSVQLPYEQYF.

The chain combines TRBV5-6 with TRBJ1-1; D remains ambiguous. Germline assignment: CDR1 SGHDT and CDR2 YYEEEE. The ends were cut back, 3 bases at V and 1 base at J, with 10 bases in the middle. The CDR3 extends over 14 amino acids. CDR3 protein: CASSYVRQNTEAFF. The DNA for the CDR3 is TGTGCCAGCAGCTATGTGAGGCAGAACACTGAAGCTTTCTTT.

This clone is a singleton in its sample. CDR3 sequence: CASSSGAQGAEFSTDTQYF. For the CDR3, the DNA is TGTGCCAGCAGCTCGGGTGCCCAAGGGGCAGAGTTCAGCACAGATACGCAGTATTTT. This chain joins TRBV28 and TRBJ2-3; tentatively, D is TRBD1 (5 bases). The germline CDR1 and CDR2 sequences are MDHEN and SYDVKM. Trimming took 6 bases from V and 0 from J, leaving 25 bases between them. This CDR3 spans 19 amino acids.

V and J are TRBV7-2 and TRBJ1-6, with D unresolved. The CDR3 runs to 11 residues. Per the germline V gene, CDR1 is SGHTA and CDR2 is FQGNSA. Trimming left V 5 bases short and J 10 bases short, with 6 bases between. The CDR3 DNA reads as TGTGCCAGCAGCCCGGGGTCACCCCTCCACTTT. It codes for CASSPGSPLHF.

V is TRBV9 and J is TRBJ2-3; perhaps TRBD2 as D (5 bases). The V gene's germline CDR1 is SGDLS and CDR2 YYNGEE. This CDR3 has 12 residues. Trimming stripped 2 bases from V and 7 bases from J, with 8 bases between. DNA of the CDR3: TGTGCCAGCAGCGTGGCCGGGAATACGCAGTATTTT. Protein product: CASSVAGNTQYF.

V usage is TRBV30 and J usage is TRBJ1-5, with D possibly being TRBD1 (5 bases). Trimming shortened V by 3 bases and J by 5 bases, and 23 bases separated the two germline ends. The CDR3 is made up of 17 amino acids. Germline loops: CDR1 GTSNPN, CDR2 SVGIG (reference sequence). The CDR3 region has the DNA TGTGCCTGGAGCCCTAGAGATCGGGGGGGGATATATCAGCCCCAGCATTTT. Translation: CAWSPRDRGGIYQPQHF.

The chain combines TRBV6-6 with TRBJ2-7, with D tentatively TRBD1 (5 bases). The CDR3 is 13 amino acids. Trimming left V 2 bases short and J 2 bases short, with 7 bases between. From germline, CDR1 is MNHNY and CDR2 SVGAGI (reference sequence). CDR3 nucleotides: TGTGCCAGCAGTTACGACAGTCCCTACGAGCAGTACTTC. Protein sequence: CASSYDSPYEQYF.

V gene TRBV6-5 combines with J gene TRBJ2-1; 9 bases match TRBD1. V dropped 5 bases and J dropped 5; count of bases not matched to a gene: 1. CDR3 length: 13 amino acids. Germline assignment: CDR1 MNHEY and CDR2 SVGAGI. The CDR3 is CASSRDRDNEQFF. CDR3 DNA sequence: TGTGCCAGCAGTCGGGACAGGGACAATGAGCAGTTCTTC.

The V call is TRBV9, the J call TRBJ2-2, with TRBD2 matching 8 bases. Germline V gene data show CDR1 as SGDLS and CDR2 as YYNGEE. Germline trimming cut 3 bases from V and 4 bases from J; bases unmatched to any gene: 11. The CDR3 length is 17 residues. The CDR3 coding sequence is TGTGCCAGCAGCGCCCGTAGAGCGGGAGAACCCACCGGGGAGCTGTTTTTT. It is translated as CASSARRAGEPTGELFF.

This sequence joins TRBV3-1 (or the pseudogene TRBV3-2) and TRBJ1-2; a weak D match, TRBD1 (5 bases). Germline-derived CDR1 and CDR2 are LGHDT and YNNKEL (reference sequence). The V gene lost 4 bases and the J gene lost 6 bases, with 12 bases spanning the gap. The CDR3 contains 13 residues. This chain's CDR3 is CASSRGEWDGYTF. For the CDR3, the DNA is TGTGCCAGCAGCCGGGGGGAGTGGGATGGCTACACCTTC.

The chain is built from TRBV5-6 and TRBJ2-7; 8 bases match TRBD2. The CDR3 is made up of 15 amino acids. Germline V gene lookup returns CDR1 SGHDT and CDR2 YYEEEE. V lost 2 bases and J lost 6; bases outside the gene matches: 10. The CDR3 DNA is TGTGCCAGCAGCTTAGCCGGGACTAGTAAGAGCGAGCAGTACTTC. Translated: CASSLAGTSKSEQYF.

The chain employs TRBV11-2 and TRBJ1-6, with D possibly matching TRBD1 (5 bases). The CDR3 consists of 15 residues. The germline V gene encodes CDR1 SGHAT and CDR2 FQNNGV. The V end lost 1 base, the J end lost 14 bases, and 18 bases lay between the germline ends. For the CDR3, the DNA is TGTGCCAGCAGCTTAGTGGCAGGTGGGGGGTCGGCCCTCCACTTT. Encoded protein: CASSLVAGGGSALHF.

The V call is TRBV5-6, the J call TRBJ2-7; a weak D match, TRBD2 (5 bases). The CDR3 sequence is 15 residues long. V was clipped by 5 bases and J by 6 bases, with 21 bases between them. Looked up from germline, CDR1 is SGHDT and CDR2 is YYEEEE. The DNA for the CDR3 is TGTGCCAGCAGTTTAGTCGGGCCGCGGGCGAGCGAGCAGTACTTC. This translates into CASSLVGPRASEQYF.